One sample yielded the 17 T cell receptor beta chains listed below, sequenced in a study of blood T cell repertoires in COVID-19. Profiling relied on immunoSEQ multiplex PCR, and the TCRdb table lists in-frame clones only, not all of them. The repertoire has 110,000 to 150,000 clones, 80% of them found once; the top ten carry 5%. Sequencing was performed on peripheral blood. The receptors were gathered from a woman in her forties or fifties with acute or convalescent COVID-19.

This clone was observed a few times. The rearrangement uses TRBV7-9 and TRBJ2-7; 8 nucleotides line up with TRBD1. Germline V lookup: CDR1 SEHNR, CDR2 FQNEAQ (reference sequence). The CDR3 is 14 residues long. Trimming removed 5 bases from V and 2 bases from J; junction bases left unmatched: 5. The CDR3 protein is CASSGQGHPYEQYF. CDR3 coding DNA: TGTGCCAGCAGCGGACAGGGACACCCCTACGAGCAGTACTTC.

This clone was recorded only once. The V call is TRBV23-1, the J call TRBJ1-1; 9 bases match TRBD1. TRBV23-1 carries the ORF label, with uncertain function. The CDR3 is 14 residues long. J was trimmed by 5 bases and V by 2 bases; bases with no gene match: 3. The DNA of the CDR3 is TGCGCCAGCAGTCAAACGACAGGGGGTACTGAAGCTTTCTTT. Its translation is CASSQTTGGTEAFF.

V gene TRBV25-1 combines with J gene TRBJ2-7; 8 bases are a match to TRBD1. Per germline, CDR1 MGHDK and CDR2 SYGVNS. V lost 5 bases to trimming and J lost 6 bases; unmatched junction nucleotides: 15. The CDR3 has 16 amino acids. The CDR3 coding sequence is TGTGCCAGCAGTCCTGGGTCCCCAGGGACAGGATTCGAGCAGTACTTC. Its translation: CASSPGSPGTGFEQYF.

The CDR3 sequence is CASTMGSPSWEQYF. CDR3 nucleotides: TGCGCCAGTACCATGGGCAGCCCCAGTTGGGAGCAGTACTTC. The genes are TRBV5-1 and TRBJ2-7; D not resolved. The CDR3 is 14 amino acids. V was shortened by 8 bases and J by 7 bases, with 22 bases between the two germline ends. CDR1 SGHRS and CDR2 YFSETQ come from the germline V gene.

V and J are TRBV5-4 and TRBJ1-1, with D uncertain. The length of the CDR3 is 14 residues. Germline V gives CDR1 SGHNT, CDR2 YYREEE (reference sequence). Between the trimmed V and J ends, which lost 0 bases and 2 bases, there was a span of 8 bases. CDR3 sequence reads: CASSLALVNTEAFF. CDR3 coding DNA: TGTGCCAGCAGCTTGGCACTCGTAAACACTGAAGCTTTCTTT.

The CDR3 DNA reads as TGCGCCAGCAGCACTACTAGCGGGGGTAAAAATGAGCAGTTCTTC. It codes for CASSTTSGGKNEQFF. V gene TRBV5-1 combines with J gene TRBJ2-1; 11 bases fit TRBD2. CDR3 length equals 15 residues. J lost 7 bases, V lost 4 bases, and 7 bases had no gene match. The germline CDR1 and CDR2 sequences are SGHRS and YFSETQ.

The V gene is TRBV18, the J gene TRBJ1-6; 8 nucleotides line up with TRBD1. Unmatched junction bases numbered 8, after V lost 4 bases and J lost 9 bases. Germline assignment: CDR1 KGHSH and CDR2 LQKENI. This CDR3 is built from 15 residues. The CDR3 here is CASSHETGVISPLHF. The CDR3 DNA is TGTGCCAGCTCACACGAGACAGGGGTAATTTCACCCCTCCACTTT.

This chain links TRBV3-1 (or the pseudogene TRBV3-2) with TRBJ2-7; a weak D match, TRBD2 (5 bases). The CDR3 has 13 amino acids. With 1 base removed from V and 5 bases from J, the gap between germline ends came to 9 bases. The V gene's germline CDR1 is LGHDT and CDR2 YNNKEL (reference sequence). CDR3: CASSQVLGNEQYF. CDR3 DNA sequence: TGTGCCAGCAGCCAAGTTCTCGGGAACGAGCAGTACTTC.

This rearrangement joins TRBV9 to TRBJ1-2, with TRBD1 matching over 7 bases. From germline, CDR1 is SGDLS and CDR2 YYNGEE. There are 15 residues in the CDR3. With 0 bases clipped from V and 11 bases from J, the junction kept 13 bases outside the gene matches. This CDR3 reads CASSVVAETGIGYTF. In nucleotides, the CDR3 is TGTGCCAGCAGCGTAGTTGCAGAGACAGGGATTGGTTACACCTTC.

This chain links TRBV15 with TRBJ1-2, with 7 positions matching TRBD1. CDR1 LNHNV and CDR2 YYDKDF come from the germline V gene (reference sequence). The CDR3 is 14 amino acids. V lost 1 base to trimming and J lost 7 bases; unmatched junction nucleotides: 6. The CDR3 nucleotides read TGTGCCACCAGCAGAGTTGAGGGGGCGCTTGGCTACACCTTC. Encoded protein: CATSRVEGALGYTF.

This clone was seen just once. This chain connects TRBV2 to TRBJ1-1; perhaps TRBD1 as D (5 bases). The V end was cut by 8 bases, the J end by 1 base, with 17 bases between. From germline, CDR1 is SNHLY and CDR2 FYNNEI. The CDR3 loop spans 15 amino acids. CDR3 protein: CASRHPGTENTEAFF. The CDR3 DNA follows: TGTGCCAGCCGACACCCTGGGACTGAGAACACTGAAGCTTTCTTT.

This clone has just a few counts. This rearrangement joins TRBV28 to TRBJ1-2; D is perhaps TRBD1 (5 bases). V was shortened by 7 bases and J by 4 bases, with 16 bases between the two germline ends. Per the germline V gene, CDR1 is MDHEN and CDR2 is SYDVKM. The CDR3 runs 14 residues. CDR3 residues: CASTPGLQGYGYTF. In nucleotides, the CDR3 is TGTGCCAGCACTCCGGGACTCCAAGGCTATGGCTACACCTTC.

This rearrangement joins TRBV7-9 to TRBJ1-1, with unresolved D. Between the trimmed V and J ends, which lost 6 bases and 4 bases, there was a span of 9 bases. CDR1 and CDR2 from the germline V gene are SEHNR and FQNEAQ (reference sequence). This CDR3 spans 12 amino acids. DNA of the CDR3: TGTGCCAGCAGTAATATGTTCACTGAAGCTTTCTTT. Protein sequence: CASSNMFTEAFF.

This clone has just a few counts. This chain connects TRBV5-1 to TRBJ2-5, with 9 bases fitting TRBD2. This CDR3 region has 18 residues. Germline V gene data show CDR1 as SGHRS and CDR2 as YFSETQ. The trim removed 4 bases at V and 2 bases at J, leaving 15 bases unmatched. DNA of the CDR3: TGCGCCAGCAGCCATCCCCCGGGGACTAGCCTAAAGCAAGAGACCCAGTACTTC. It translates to CASSHPPGTSLKQETQYF.

This CDR3 is CASSERAGGHEDTQYF. The CDR3 nucleotides read TGTGCCAGCAGTGAAAGGGCGGGGGGGCATGAAGATACGCAGTATTTT. The chain combines TRBV2 with TRBJ2-3; 9 nucleotides align to TRBD2. Germline V gene data show CDR1 as SNHLY and CDR2 as FYNNEI. V dropped 2 bases and J dropped 5; count of bases not matched to a gene: 8. The CDR3 has 16 amino acids.

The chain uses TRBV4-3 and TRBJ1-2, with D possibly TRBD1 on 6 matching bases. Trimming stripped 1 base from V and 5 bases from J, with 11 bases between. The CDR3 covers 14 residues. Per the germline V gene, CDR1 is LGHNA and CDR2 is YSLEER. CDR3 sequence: CASSQGVGGYGYTF. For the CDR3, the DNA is TGCGCCAGCAGCCAAGGTGTAGGGGGATATGGCTACACCTTC.

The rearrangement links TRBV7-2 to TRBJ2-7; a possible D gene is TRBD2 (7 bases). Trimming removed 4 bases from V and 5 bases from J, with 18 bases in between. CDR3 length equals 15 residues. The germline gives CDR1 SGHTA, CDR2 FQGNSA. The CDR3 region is CASSSWRAGANEQYF. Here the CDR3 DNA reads TGTGCCAGCAGCTCCTGGAGGGCGGGGGCCAACGAGCAGTACTTC.